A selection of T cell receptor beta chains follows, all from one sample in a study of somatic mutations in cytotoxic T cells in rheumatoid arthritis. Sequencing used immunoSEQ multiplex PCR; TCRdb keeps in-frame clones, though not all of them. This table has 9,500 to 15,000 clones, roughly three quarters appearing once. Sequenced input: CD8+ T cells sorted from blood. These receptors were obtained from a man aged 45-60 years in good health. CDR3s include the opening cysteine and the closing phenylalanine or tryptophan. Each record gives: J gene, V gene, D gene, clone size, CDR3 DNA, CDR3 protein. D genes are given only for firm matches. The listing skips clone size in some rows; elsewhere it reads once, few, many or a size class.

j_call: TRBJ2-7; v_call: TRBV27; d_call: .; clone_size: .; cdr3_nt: TGTGCCAGCAAGGGGCCCTACGAGCAGTACTTC; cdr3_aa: CASKGPYEQYF
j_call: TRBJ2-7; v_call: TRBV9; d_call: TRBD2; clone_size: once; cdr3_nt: TGTGCCAGCAGCCCGAGACTAGCGCGGACTTACGAGCAGTACTTC; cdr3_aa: CASSPRLARTYEQYF
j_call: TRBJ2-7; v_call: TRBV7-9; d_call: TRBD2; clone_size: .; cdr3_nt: TGTGCCAGCAGCGCGGGAGACTCCTACGAGCAGTACTTC; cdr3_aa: CASSAGDSYEQYF
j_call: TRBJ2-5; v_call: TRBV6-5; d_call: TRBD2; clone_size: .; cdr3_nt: TGTGCCAGCAGCCACACGGGGGGTCTAGAGACCCAGTACTTC; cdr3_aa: CASSHTGGLETQYF
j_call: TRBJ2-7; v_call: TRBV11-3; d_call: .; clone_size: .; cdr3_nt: TGTGCCAGCAGTTGGACAAGCTACGAGCAGTACTTC; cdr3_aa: CASSWTSYEQYF
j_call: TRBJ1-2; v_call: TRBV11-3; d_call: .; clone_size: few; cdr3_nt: TGTGCCAGCAGCCACAGGCCACAAACCCCCAAGCGGGGGTATGGCTACACCTTC; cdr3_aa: CASSHRPQTPKRGYGYTF
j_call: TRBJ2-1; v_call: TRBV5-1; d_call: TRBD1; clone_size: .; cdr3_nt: TGCGCCAGCAGCGGGACAGGTGCGTACAATGAGCAGTTCTTC; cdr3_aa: CASSGTGAYNEQFF
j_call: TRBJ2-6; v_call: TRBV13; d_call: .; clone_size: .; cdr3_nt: TGTGCCAGCAGTTCAAAGAGTAGCTCTGGGGCCAACGTCCTGACTTTC; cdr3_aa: CASSSKSSSGANVLTF
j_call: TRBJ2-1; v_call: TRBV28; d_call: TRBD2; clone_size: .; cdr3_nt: TGTGCCAGCAGTTTTAGCGGGGGGGCTTTAGAGCAGTTCTTC; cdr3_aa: CASSFSGGALEQFF
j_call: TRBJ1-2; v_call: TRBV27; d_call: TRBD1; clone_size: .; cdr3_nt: TGTGCCAGCAGTTCAGGGACAGGAAACTATGGCTACACCTTC; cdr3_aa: CASSSGTGNYGYTF
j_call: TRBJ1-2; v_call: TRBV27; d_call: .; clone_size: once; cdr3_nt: TGTGCCAGCAGTCCCGGGCTCCTCTATGGCTACACCTTC; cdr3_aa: CASSPGLLYGYTF
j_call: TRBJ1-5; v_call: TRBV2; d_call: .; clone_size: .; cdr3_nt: TGTGCCAGCAGTGAATCAGGGATGGGCAATCAGCCCCAGCATTTT; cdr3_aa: CASSESGMGNQPQHF
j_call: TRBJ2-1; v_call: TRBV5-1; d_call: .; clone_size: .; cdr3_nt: TGCGCCAGCAGCTTGGTACTAGGGACACCCTACAATGAGCAGTTCTTC; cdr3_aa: CASSLVLGTPYNEQFF
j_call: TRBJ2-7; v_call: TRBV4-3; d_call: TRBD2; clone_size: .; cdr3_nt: TGCGCCAGCAGCCAATATTCAGATTCTAGCGGGAACTCCTACGAGCAGTACTTC; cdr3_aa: CASSQYSDSSGNSYEQYF
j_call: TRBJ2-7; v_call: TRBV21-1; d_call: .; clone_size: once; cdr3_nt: TGTGCCAGCAGCAAGGTCGCAGGCTCCTACGAGCAGTACTTC; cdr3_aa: CASSKVAGSYEQYF
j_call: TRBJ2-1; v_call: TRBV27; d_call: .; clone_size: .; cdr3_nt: TGTGCCAGCAGTTTCAAGGGTCTCGAGCAGTTCTTC; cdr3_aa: CASSFKGLEQFF
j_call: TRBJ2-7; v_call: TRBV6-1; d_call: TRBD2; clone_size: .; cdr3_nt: TGTGCCAGCAGTGGCAAAATAGCGGGAGGGGTCTACGAGCAGTACTTC; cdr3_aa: CASSGKIAGGVYEQYF
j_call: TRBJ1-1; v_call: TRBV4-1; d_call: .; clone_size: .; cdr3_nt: TGCGCCAGCAGCCAAGATCAGGGTCAGTTCACTGAAGCTTTCTTT; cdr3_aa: CASSQDQGQFTEAFF
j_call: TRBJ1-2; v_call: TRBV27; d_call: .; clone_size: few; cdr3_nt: TGTGCCAGCAGGAGGGGGGTTAGTGGCTATGGCTACACCTTC; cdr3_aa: CASRRGVSGYGYTF
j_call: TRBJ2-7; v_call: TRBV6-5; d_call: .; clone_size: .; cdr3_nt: TGTGCCAGCACCTTCAGCGGGTCATCCTACGAGCAGTACTTC; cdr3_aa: CASTFSGSSYEQYF
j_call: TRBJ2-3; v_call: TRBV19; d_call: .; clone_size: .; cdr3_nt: TGTGCCAGTAGCACCGGGACAACTAGCACAGATACGCAGTATTTT; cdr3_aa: CASSTGTTSTDTQYF
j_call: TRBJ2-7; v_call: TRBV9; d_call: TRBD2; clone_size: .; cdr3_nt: TGTGCCAGCAGCCCGCGGACTAGCGGGAGCAACGAGCAGTACTTC; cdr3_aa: CASSPRTSGSNEQYF
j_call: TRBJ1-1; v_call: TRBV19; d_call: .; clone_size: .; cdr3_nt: TGTGCCAGTAGTAAAAGAGAGGGTCGGAACACTGAAGCTTTCTTT; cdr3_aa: CASSKREGRNTEAFF
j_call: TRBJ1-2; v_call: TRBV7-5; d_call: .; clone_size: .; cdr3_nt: TGTGTCAGAAGCTTAGATAAAGGGAATGGCTACACCTTC; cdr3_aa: CVRSLDKGNGYTF
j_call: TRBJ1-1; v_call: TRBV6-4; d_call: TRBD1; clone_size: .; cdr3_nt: TGTGCCAGCAGTCCGGGACAGGAAGGCGCTGAAGCTTTCTTT; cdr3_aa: CASSPGQEGAEAFF
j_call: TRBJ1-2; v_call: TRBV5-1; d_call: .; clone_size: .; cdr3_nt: TGCGCCAGCAGCCTACAGGACAATGGCTACACCTTC; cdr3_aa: CASSLQDNGYTF
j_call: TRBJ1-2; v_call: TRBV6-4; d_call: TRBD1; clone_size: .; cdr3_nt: TGTGCCAGCAGTCCCAGGGGAGGGGGCTGGGACTATGGCTACACCTTC; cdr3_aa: CASSPRGGGWDYGYTF
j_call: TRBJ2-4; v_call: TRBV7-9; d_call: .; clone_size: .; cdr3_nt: TGTGCCAGCAGCTTAGCGCTAGGGTGGAACATTCAGTACTTC; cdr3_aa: CASSLALGWNIQYF
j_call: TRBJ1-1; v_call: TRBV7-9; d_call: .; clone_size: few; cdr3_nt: TGTGCCAGCAGCTTACCCCATGAAGCTTTCTTT; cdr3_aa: CASSLPHEAFF
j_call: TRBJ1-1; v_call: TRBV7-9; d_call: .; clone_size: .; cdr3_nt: TGTGCCAGCGCAAGGTACACTGAAGCTTTCTTT; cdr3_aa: CASARYTEAFF
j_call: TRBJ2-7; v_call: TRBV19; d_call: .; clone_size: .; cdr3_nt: TGTGCCAGTAGTATAAGGGGAGAGAGGAACGAGCAGTACTTC; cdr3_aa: CASSIRGERNEQYF
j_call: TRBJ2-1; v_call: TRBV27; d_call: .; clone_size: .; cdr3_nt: TGTGCCAGCAGTTTCGGTCGGGAAAATGAGCAGTTCTTC; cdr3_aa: CASSFGRENEQFF
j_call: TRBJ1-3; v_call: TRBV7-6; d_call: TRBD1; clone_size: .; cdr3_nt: TGTGCCAGCAGCCCCCGGGACAGCTTCTCTGGAAACACCATATATTTT; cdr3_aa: CASSPRDSFSGNTIYF
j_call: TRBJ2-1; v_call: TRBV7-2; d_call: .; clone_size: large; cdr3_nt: TGTGCCAGCAGCTTAGCTCGGTACAGGTACAATGAGCAGTTCTTC; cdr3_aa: CASSLARYRYNEQFF
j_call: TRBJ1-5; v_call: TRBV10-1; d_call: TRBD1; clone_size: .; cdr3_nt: TGCGCCAGCAGTGAAACCGGGACAGCGGTGACCAGCAATCAGCCCCAGCATTTT; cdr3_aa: CASSETGTAVTSNQPQHF
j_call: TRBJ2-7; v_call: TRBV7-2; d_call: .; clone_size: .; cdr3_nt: TGTGCCAGTATGGACGGAGGGGGAAATAGGTACGAGCAGTACTTC; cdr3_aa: CASMDGGGNRYEQYF
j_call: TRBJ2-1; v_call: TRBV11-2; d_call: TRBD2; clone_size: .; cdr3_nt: TGTGCCAGCAGCCAAGGCGCCGGGACTAGGCCCTACAATGAGCAGTTCTTC; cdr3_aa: CASSQGAGTRPYNEQFF
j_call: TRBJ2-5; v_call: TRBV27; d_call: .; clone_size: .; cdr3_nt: TGTGCCAGCACCCGGTCGACCCAAGAGACCCAGTACTTC; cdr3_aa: CASTRSTQETQYF
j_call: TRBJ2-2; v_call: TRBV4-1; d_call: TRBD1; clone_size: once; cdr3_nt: TGCGCCAGCAGCCACCCCCGGGACAGGGCGACCGGGGAGCTGTTTTTT; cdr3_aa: CASSHPRDRATGELFF
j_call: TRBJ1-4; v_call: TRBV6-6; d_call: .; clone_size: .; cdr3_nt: TGTGCCAGCAGTTACTCGATGGACACAGAAAAACTGTTTTTT; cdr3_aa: CASSYSMDTEKLFF
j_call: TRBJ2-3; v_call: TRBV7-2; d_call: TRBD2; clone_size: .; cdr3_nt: TGTGCCAGCAGCTTACATCTCCTAGCGGGGACACCCACAGATACGCAGTATTTT; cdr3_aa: CASSLHLLAGTPTDTQYF
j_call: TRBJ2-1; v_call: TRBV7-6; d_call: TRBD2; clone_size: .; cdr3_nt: TGTGCCAGCAGCCACCGCAATGGACATGGCGGGAGGGCAAATGAGCAGTTCTTC; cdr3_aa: CASSHRNGHGGRANEQFF
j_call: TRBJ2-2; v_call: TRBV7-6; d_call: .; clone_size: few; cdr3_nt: TGTGCCAGCAGCTTAGCCGGGGAGCTGTTTTTT; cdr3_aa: CASSLAGELFF
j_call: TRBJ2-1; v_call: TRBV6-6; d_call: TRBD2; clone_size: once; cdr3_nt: TGTGCCAGCAGTCCTAGCGGGAGCTCTCGCAATGAGCAGTTCTTC; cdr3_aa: CASSPSGSSRNEQFF
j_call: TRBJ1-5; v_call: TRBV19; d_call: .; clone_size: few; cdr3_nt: TGTGCCAGTAGTATAGCTTTGGTAAGGGATCAGCCCCAGCATTTT; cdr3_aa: CASSIALVRDQPQHF
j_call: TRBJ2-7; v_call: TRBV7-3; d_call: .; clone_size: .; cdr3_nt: TGTGCCAGCAGCTTAAGTCTGGGACCCTCCTACGAGCAGTACTTC; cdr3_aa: CASSLSLGPSYEQYF
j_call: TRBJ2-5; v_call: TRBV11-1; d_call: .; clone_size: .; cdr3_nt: TGTGCCAGCAGCCCCGCAGGGCTCCAAGAGACCCAGTACTTC; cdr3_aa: CASSPAGLQETQYF
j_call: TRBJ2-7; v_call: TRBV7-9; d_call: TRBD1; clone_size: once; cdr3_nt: TGTGCCAGCAGCTTAGTACAGGGGGCAGGCGAGCAGTACTTC; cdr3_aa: CASSLVQGAGEQYF
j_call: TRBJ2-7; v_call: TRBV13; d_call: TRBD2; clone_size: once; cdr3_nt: TGTGCCAGCAGCTCTCAGCGGGAGAGGGTCTCCTACGAGCAGTACTTC; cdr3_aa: CASSSQRERVSYEQYF
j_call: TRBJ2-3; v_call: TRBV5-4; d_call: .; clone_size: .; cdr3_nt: TGTGCCAGCAGCTTTACCGATACGCAGTATTTT; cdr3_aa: CASSFTDTQYF
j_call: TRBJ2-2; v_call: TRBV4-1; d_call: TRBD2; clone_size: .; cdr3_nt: TGCGCCAGCAGCCAGGAGCGGGGGGCCTACACCGGGGAGCTGTTTTTT; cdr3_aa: CASSQERGAYTGELFF
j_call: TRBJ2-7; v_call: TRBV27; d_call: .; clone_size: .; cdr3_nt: TGTGCCAGCATCGGGGTCAACGAGCAGTACTTC; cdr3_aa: CASIGVNEQYF
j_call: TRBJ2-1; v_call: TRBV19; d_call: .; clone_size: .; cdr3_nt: TGTGCCAGTAGTATATATGCCCCTAGCTCCTACAATGAGCAGTTCTTC; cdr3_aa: CASSIYAPSSYNEQFF